Detailed here is one TCR beta chain. The antigen remains undetermined. Conventional CD4 T cells were sorted as CD4+CD127+ cells. Controls came from healthy donors unrelated to patients. TCRdb's table, derived via immunoSEQ multiplex PCR, lists solely in-frame clones and lacks some. The table records under 30,000 clones, about 95% of them present only once. The sample belongs to a study of B cell selection in AIRE deficiency. Study-level findings and limits: In TCRBV usage, CDR3 length and diversity, patient Tconv and Treg cells matched healthy donors. Shorter CDR3s marked shared Treg sequences, biased toward few non-templated insertions. Healthy donors alone shared under 35% of thousands of Treg sequences; patients alone more than 8.5%.

J lost 4 bases, V lost 5 bases, and 8 bases had no gene match. There are 15 residues in the CDR3. Looked up from germline, CDR1 is LNHNV and CDR2 is YYDKDF (reference sequence). The sequencing sample was made of CD4+CD127+ conventional T cells sorted from PBMCs. The chain has TRBV15 and TRBJ1-5, with TRBD1 matching 7 bases. The clonotype was recovered from a human donor in good health. CDR3 in amino acids: CATSGWQQGNQPQHF. CDR3 coding DNA: TGTGCCACCAGCGGATGGCAACAGGGGAATCAGCCCCAGCATTTT.